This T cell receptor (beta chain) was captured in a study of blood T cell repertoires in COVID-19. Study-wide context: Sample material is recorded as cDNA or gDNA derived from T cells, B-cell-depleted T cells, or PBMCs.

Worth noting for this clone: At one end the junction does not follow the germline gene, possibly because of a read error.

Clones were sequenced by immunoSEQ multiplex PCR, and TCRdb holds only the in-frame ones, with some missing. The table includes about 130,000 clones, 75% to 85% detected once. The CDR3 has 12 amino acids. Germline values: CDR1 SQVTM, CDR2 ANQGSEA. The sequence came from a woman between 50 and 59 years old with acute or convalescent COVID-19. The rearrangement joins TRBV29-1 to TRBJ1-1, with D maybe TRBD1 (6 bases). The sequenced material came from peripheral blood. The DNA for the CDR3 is TGTCTAGCGGGGGGGCCGAGCACTGAAGCTTTCTTT. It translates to CLAGGPSTEAFF.